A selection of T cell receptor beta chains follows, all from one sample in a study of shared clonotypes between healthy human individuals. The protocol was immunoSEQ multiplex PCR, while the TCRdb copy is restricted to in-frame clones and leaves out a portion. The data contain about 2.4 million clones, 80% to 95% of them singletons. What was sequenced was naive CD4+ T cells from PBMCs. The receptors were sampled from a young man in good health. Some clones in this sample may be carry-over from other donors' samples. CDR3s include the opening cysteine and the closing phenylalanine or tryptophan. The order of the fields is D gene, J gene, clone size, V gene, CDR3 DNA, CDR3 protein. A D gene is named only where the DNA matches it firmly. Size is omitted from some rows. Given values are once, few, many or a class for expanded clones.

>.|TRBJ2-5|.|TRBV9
TGTGCCAGCAGCGTAGGATCAGGGGCCCAAGAGACCCAGTACTTC
CASSVGSGAQETQYF
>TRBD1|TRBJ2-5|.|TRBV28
TGTGCCAGCAACGAGGGGGCGAAGACCCAGTACTTC
CASNEGAKTQYF
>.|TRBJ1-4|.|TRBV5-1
TGCGCCAGCAGCCCGGGCCAGCAGTCAACTAATGAAAAACTGTTTTTT
CASSPGQQSTNEKLFF
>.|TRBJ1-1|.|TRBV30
TGTGCCTGGAGTGTCTCAGATAACACTGAAGCTTTCTTT
CAWSVSDNTEAFF
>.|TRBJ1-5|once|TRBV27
TGTGCCAGCAGTTTAACGAGGGGGGGGCACTTAAATCAGCCCCAGCATTTT
CASSLTRGGHLNQPQHF
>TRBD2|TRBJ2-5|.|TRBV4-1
TGCGCCAGCAGCCAAGAGGTTGTCCTGAGACCGGGACTAGCGGAGAAGACCCAGTACTTC
CASSQEVVLRPGLAEKTQYF
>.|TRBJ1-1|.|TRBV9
TGTGCCAGCAGCGTACGGTTGAACACTGAAGCTTTCTTT
CASSVRLNTEAFF
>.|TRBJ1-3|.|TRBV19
TGTGCCAGTAGTATGAGGAGCAGCATCGGAAACACCATATATTTT
CASSMRSSIGNTIYF
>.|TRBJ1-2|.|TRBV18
TGTGCCAGCTCACCCCTTGGTGGGGGCTCTAATGGCTACACCTTC
CASSPLGGGSNGYTF
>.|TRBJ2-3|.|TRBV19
TGTGCCAGTAGTCTGTTCGACCGGGACGGCACAGATACGCAGTATTTT
CASSLFDRDGTDTQYF
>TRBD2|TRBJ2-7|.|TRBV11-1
TGTGCCAGCAGCCTTTATCAAGCGGGAGGGCCCAGCGAGCAGTACTTC
CASSLYQAGGPSEQYF
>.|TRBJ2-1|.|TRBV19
TGTGCCAGTAGTATAGGGCCCCGTAATGGTGAGCAGTTCTTC
CASSIGPRNGEQFF
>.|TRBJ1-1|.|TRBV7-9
TGTGCCAGCAGCTTGGACGGGCAGCTGAACACTGAAGCTTTCTTT
CASSLDGQLNTEAFF
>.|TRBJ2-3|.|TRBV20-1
TGCAGTGCTAGCCCGCTCCAGTATTTT
CSASPLQYF
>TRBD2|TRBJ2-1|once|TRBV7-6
TGTGCCAGCAGCTGGGGCGCTAGCGGGATCCCCTACAATGAGCAGTTCTTC
CASSWGASGIPYNEQFF
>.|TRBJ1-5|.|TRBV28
TGTGCCAGCACTTCTCTGCCCAGGAGTACTAGGCAGCCCCAGCATTTT
CASTSLPRSTRQPQHF
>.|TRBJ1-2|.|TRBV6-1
TGTGCCAGCAGTGAACGTGATACAGTTGATGGCTACACCTTC
CASSERDTVDGYTF
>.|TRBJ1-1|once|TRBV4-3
TGCGCCAGCAGCCAAGAAACCGGGAACACTGAAGCTTTCTTT
CASSQETGNTEAFF
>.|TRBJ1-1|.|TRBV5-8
TGTGCCAGCAGCTCCCCCGTGGTGAACACTGAAGCTTTCTTT
CASSSPVVNTEAFF
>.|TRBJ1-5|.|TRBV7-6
TGTGCCAGCAGCTTCTCCAGGGAGAGCAATCAGCCCCAGCATTTT
CASSFSRESNQPQHF
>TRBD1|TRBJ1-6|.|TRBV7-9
TGTGCCAGCAGCTTAGGAGACAGGGACAATTCACCCCTCCACTTT
CASSLGDRDNSPLHF
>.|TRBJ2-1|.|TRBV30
TGTGCCTGGACCGGACGATATAAGCAGTTCTTC
CAWTGRYKQFF
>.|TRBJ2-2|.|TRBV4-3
TGCGCCAGCAGCCAAGAGTACGAGGGGGAGCTGTTTTTT
CASSQEYEGELFF
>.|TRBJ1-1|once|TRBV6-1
TGTGCCAGCAGTGAAGCAACAGGGTATGGGACTGAAGCTTTCTTT
CASSEATGYGTEAFF
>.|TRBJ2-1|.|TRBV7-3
TGTGCCAGCAGCTTATCCCCCAATAATGAGCAGTTCTTC
CASSLSPNNEQFF
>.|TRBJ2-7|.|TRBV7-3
TGTGCCAGCAGCTTTGCCCGGGACCCACCCTACGAGCAGTACTTC
CASSFARDPPYEQYF
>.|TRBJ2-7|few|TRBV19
TGTGCCAGTAGTATGGCCGGGGGTTCCTACGAGCAGTACTTC
CASSMAGGSYEQYF
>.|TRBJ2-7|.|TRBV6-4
TGTGCTAAGGTGCCCGAGCAGTACTTC
CAKVPEQYF
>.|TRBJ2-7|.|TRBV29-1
TGCAGCGCAAGACCCTCGCTCGGAGACGAGCAGTACTTC
CSARPSLGDEQYF
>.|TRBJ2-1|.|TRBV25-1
TGTGCCAGCAGTGATGGAATAACGTACAATGAGCAGTTCTTC
CASSDGITYNEQFF
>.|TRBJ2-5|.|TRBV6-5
TGTGCCAGCAGTTACAGCGGGACCCAGTACTTC
CASSYSGTQYF
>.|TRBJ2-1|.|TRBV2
TGTGCCAGGGGGGGGGCGTCCTCCTACAATGAGCAGTTCTTC
CARGGASSYNEQFF
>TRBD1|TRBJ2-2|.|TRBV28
TGTGCCAGCAGGGCTCCGGGACAGACTTCCACCGGGGAGCTGTTTTTT
CASRAPGQTSTGELFF
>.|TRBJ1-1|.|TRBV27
TGTGCCAGCAGTACTCGGACCGAGAACACTGAAGCTTTCTTT
CASSTRTENTEAFF
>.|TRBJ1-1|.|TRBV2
TGTGCCAGCGGAGATTTCATGAACACTGAAGCTTTCTTT
CASGDFMNTEAFF
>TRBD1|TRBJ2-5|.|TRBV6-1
TGTGCCAGCAGGGCCACGACAGGGGTGGAGACCCAGTACTTC
CASRATTGVETQYF
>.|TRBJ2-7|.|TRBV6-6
TGTGCCAGCAGTAACGAAGGGCAGGGCCCCTACGAGCAGTACTTC
CASSNEGQGPYEQYF
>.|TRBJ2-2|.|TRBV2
TGTGCCACCGGGGGGACAGGTACAACCGGGGAGCTGTTTTTT
CATGGTGTTGELFF
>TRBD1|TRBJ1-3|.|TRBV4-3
TGCGCCAGCAGCCCGGGACAGGCAGGAAACACCATATATTTT
CASSPGQAGNTIYF
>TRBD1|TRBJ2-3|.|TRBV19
TGTGCCAGTAGTAGGAGATCCGACAGGGGGCTGGGAGATACGCAGTATTTT
CASSRRSDRGLGDTQYF
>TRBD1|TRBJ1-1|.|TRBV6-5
TGTGCCAGCAGTTACGGTTGGGGGACAGGGTTAGTTGAAGCTTTCTTT
CASSYGWGTGLVEAFF
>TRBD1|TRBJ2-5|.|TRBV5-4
TGTGCCAGCAGCTTGGGGGCAGGGGGTTACCAAGAGACCCAGTACTTC
CASSLGAGGYQETQYF
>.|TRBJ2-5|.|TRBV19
TGTGCCAGTAGTAGCCTGGCGGAGCGGGTGGAGACCCAGTACTTC
CASSSLAERVETQYF
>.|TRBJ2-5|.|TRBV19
TGTGCCACCCGGCTGGGGGCCCCACAAGAGACCCAGTACTTC
CATRLGAPQETQYF
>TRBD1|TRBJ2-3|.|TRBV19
TGTGCCAGTAGTATGGGACAGCCCAACTTGGGGGTGGATACGCAGTATTTT
CASSMGQPNLGVDTQYF
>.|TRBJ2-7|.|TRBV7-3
TGTGCCAGCAGCTTAAGGGCGGGTTTGGGCTACGAGCAGTACTTC
CASSLRAGLGYEQYF
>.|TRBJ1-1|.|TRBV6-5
TGTGCCAGCAGCCCTCGTCGAGGGGGCACTGAAGCTTTCTTT
CASSPRRGGTEAFF
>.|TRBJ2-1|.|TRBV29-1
TGCAGCGTTGAAAGCTTCAGCGGATTTTATTACAATGAGCAGTTCTTC
CSVESFSGFYYNEQFF
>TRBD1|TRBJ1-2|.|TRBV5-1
TGCGCCAGCAAAAGCGGGACAGGCGGTCTTGGCTACACCTTC
CASKSGTGGLGYTF
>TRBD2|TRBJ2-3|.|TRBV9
TGTGCCAGCAGCGTAGCGGGAGGGAGCACAGATACGCAGTATTTT
CASSVAGGSTDTQYF
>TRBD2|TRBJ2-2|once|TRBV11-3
TGTGCCAGCAGCTTAGAGGCGACTAGCGGAACCGCGAACACCGGGGAGCTGTTTTTT
CASSLEATSGTANTGELFF
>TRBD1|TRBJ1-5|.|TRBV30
TGTGCCTGGAGTTGGACAGGGCTTGGGCAGCCCCAGCATTTT
CAWSWTGLGQPQHF
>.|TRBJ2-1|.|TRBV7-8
TGTGCCAGCAGCGCATACTTCTCCTACAATGAGCAGTTCTTC
CASSAYFSYNEQFF